The T cell receptor (beta chain) described here comes from a study of blood T cells in healthy people across ages. General observations from the study: It was not possible, with unsorted PBMCs, to conclusively compare naive and antigen-experienced cells.

The CDR3 extends over 18 amino acids. CDR1 is MNHEY, CDR2 SVGEGT, per germline. Trimming left V 4 bases short and J 2 bases short, with 22 bases between. To note about this clonotype: Its antigen is still unknown.

Then a second PCR, running about 7 to 11 cycles, was carried out with a sample-barcoded 5' primer and a J-beta primer mix. Each CDR3 protein gets one entry after TCRdb re-called the 5' RACE reads with MiXCR. The sample carries around 800,000 distinct CDR3 sequences, 40% to 65% recorded once. The sequencing sample was made of blood. This chain uses TRBV6-2 or TRBV6-3 with TRBJ2-3; maybe TRBD1 (5 bases). The TCR sequence derives from an elderly man in good health. The CDR3 DNA is TGTGCCAGCAGTTCCCTCTCCCGATCGACAGATTCCACAGATACGCAGTATTTT. This translates into CASSSLSRSTDSTDTQYF.